A single sample gave rise to the 9 T cell receptor beta chains below, sequenced in a study of control samples from healthy donors and cancer patients. Assay used: immunoSEQ multiplex PCR; TCRdb lists only in-frame clones, some missing. This table has under 200,000 clones, 91% appearing once. Input material: blood. The source of these receptors is a woman under 40 in good health.

V usage is TRBV4-3 and J usage is TRBJ2-7; D not certain. V shed 4 bases and J shed 2 bases, with 15 bases lying between them. This CDR3 region has 15 residues. Germline assignment: CDR1 LGHNA and CDR2 YSLEER. CDR3 DNA: TGCGCCAGCAGCCGCGCCAGGTCCTCGACCTACGAGCAGTACTTC. It codes for CASSRARSSTYEQYF.

This clone was counted only a few times. The CDR3 DNA reads TGTGCCAGCAGCTCCCGACAGGGCATGAACACTGAAGCTTTCTTT. This codes for CASSSRQGMNTEAFF. V is TRBV9 and J is TRBJ1-1; 7 bases align to TRBD1. The CDR3 covers 15 residues. Germline V lookup: CDR1 SGDLS, CDR2 YYNGEE. V lost 4 bases, J lost 0 bases, and 6 bases stayed unmatched.

V gene TRBV3-1 (or the pseudogene TRBV3-2) combines with J gene TRBJ1-4; D unresolved. Trimming removed 1 base from V and 1 base from J, with 7 bases in between. CDR3 length equals 15 residues. Germline V gene sequence: CDR1 LGHDT, CDR2 YNNKEL (reference sequence). CDR3 bases: TGTGCCAGCAGCCAAGGATCAAGAACTAATGAAAAACTGTTTTTT. It translates to CASSQGSRTNEKLFF.

The chain recombines TRBV4-2 with TRBJ1-6; 8 nucleotides match TRBD1. CDR1 is LGHNA and CDR2 is YNFKEQ in the germline V gene. This CDR3 has 16 amino acids. Unmatched junction bases numbered 11, after V lost 4 bases and J lost 9 bases. The CDR3 protein is CASSPDRTGWSSPLHF. The CDR3 nucleotides read TGTGCCAGCAGCCCAGATCGGACAGGGTGGAGTTCACCCCTCCACTTT.

This rearrangement joins TRBV18 to TRBJ2-7; 8 bases agree with TRBD1. Germline V gene data show CDR1 as KGHSH and CDR2 as LQKENI. The CDR3 spans 14 residues. The trim removed 3 bases at V and 7 bases at J, leaving 8 bases unmatched. Written as DNA, the CDR3 is TGTGCCAGCTCACCCCGGACAGGGTCGGGAGAGCAGTACTTC. This codes for CASSPRTGSGEQYF.

This clone showed up just once. The chain has TRBV2 and TRBJ1-5; 8 bases map to TRBD1. The CDR3 totals 13 residues. Trimming removed 7 bases from V and 5 bases from J; junction bases left unmatched: 4. The germline CDR1 and CDR2 sequences are SNHLY and FYNNEI. The CDR3 DNA is TGTGCCAGCACGGACAGGGTATATCAGCCCCAGCATTTT. Its protein is CASTDRVYQPQHF.

The J gene is TRBJ2-2, the V gene TRBV5-4, with a tentative D call TRBD2 (6 bases). The CDR3 is 15 residues long. The germline gives CDR1 SGHNT, CDR2 YYREEE (reference sequence). V lost 5 bases, J lost 0 bases, and 11 bases lay in between. The CDR3 coding sequence is TGTGCCAGCAGGGGCGGGACGGCGAACACCGGGGAGCTGTTTTTT. Translated: CASRGGTANTGELFF.

CDR3 region: CAIRRTTSTDTQYF. The CDR3, as DNA: TGTGCCATCAGGCGGACTACAAGCACAGATACGCAGTATTTT. The V gene is TRBV10-3, the J gene TRBJ2-3; maybe TRBD2 (6 bases). CDR1 is ENHRY and CDR2 is SYGVKD in the germline V gene. The CDR3 runs to 14 residues. The V end lost 6 bases, the J end lost 0 bases, and 10 bases lay between the germline ends.

This clone has just one count. As DNA, the CDR3 is TGCGCCAGCAGCCAACCGACAGCTAACTATGGCTACACCTTC. Its protein is CASSQPTANYGYTF. The V call is TRBV4-1, the J call TRBJ1-2; TRBD1 is a possible D gene (5 bases). V was shortened by 2 bases and J by 0 bases, with 7 bases between the two germline ends. This CDR3 has 14 residues. Germline loops: CDR1 MGHRA, CDR2 YSYEKL.